This TCR beta chain was recorded in a study of graft-versus-host responses after intestinal transplantation. A remark on this clone: Its matching antigen is unknown.

Repertoires were generated with immunoSEQ multiplex PCR, while TCRdb's copy carries only in-frame clones and drops some. The sample records more than 90,000 clones, roughly 93% being singletons. This CDR3 region has 15 residues. V was pared by 4 bases and J by 1 base, with 14 bases between. Germline CDR1 and CDR2: MGHRA and YSYEKL. Broader study findings: Among recipient marrow samples, GvH clones were found; some appeared first in ileum or blood.

The specimen was unstimulated CD8+ T cells sorted from spleen or lymph node cells, collected before transplant. The V and J genes are TRBV4-1 and TRBJ2-7; D gene unclear. This receptor was obtained from a human donor who was the organ donor for an intestinal transplant. CDR3 nucleotides: TGCGCCAGCAGCCTACACCCTACTGCGTCCTACGAGCAGTACTTC. Its translation is CASSLHPTASYEQYF.